This T cell receptor (beta chain) derives from a study of molecular identifiers for immune sequencing clone quantification. Study findings and constraints: Effector cells kept over 98% of their molecules in clones above 20 RNA copies, while naive cells kept under 1% there.

On this clonotype: What it binds is unknown. Being one base from a much bigger clone, this may be a read error.

TCRdb reanalysed the PCR reads using MiXCR and keeps one entry per CDR3 protein. The table has approximately 680,000 distinct CDR3 sequences, about 25% seen once; the top ten hold 0.75% to 0.8%. Sorting defined naive CD8 T cells as CD8+CD4-CCR7+CD45RA+. Germline CDR1 reads DFQATT; CDR2 reads SNEGSKA (reference sequence). The V and J ends lost 2 bases and 3 bases, in that order; junction bases with no gene match: 9. The CDR3 length is 15 residues. The source material was naive CD8+ T cells from blood, with Jurkat cell RNA spiked in. Subset here: FACS-sorted CD8+CD4-CCR7+CD45RA+ naive T cells. V is TRBV20-1 and J is TRBJ2-7; 8 bases fit TRBD2. This receptor was obtained from a human donor in good health. Some libraries in this study had Jurkat cell RNA spiked in. CDR3 sequence: CSARRFISGIYEQYF. The DNA for the CDR3 is TGCAGTGCTAGACGTTTCATTAGCGGGATCTACGAGCAGTACTTC.